The next 5 T cell receptor beta chains were all read from a single sample in a study of T cell clonality in common variable immunodeficiency. The table came from immunoSEQ multiplex PCR; TCRdb's copy has only in-frame clones and leaves some out. The specimen gives approximately 57,000 clones without singletons; the ten biggest hold approximately 0.84%. Sequenced sample: peripheral blood mononuclear cells. The receptors were sampled from a person aged 18 to 75 in good health.

This clone was recorded at least ten times. The CDR3 extends 3 residues past the end of the read, so its final part is completed from the germline J gene. The same CDR3 is also encoded by other DNA sequences in this sample. The V and J genes are TRBV2 and TRBJ2-3; TRBD2 agrees at 13 bases. In germline, CDR1 is SNHLY, CDR2 FYNNEI. This CDR3 spans 16 amino acids. V was pared by 5 bases and J by 0 bases, with 2 bases of the junction left unmatched. The DNA read from the CDR3 is TGTGCCAGCAGTCGACTAGCGGGAGGCAGCACAGATACG. This sequence encodes CASSRLAGGSTDT. The CDR3 in full is CASSRLAGGSTDTQYF.

This clone has a count of ten or more. The DNA ends 3 residues before the CDR3 does, and the rest of the CDR3 is filled in from the germline J gene. The rearrangement links TRBV5-4 to TRBJ2-5; 9 bases match TRBD2. Germline values: CDR1 SGHNT, CDR2 YYREEE (reference sequence). The CDR3 loop spans 13 amino acids. Trimming took 4 bases from V and 4 from J; bases not matched to a gene: 2. The CDR3 loop reads CASSPGLAETQYF. The CDR3 bases that were read are TGTGCCAGCAGCCCGGGACTAGCAGAGACC.

This clone occurred many times. The missing CDR3 end, 3 residues past where the read stops, is filled in from the germline J gene. The chain combines TRBV12-3 or TRBV12-4 with TRBJ1-5; 11 bases match TRBD1. The length of the CDR3 is 15 residues. J gave up 7 bases and V 1 base, and 3 bases lay outside the gene matches. The CDR3 is CASSLGTGGGQPQHF. The sequenced CDR3 bases are TGTGCCAGCAGTTTAGGGACAGGGGGCGGGCAGCCC.

There are many counts of this clone. With the read ending 3 residues before the CDR3 end, the germline J gene is used to fill in that end. This rearrangement joins TRBV4-1 to TRBJ2-3; D perhaps matches TRBD2 (7 bases). V was pared by 0 bases and J by 8 bases, with 15 bases between. Germline CDR1 MGHRA, CDR2 YSYEKL. This CDR3 is 15 amino acids long. The CDR3 reads CASSQDAGGGGTQYF. The DNA read from the CDR3 is TGCGCCAGCAGCCAAGATGCTGGGGGGGGCGGTACG.

This clone was picked up many times. The read finishes 3 residues shy of the CDR3 end, and the germline J gene is used to complete it. The rearrangement uses TRBV5-1 and TRBJ2-5; perhaps TRBD1 as D (6 bases). Germline V gene sequence: CDR1 SGHRS, CDR2 YFSETQ. Trimming removed 1 base at V and 5 bases at J, with 12 bases between. The CDR3 covers 14 residues. CDR3 DNA (partial): TGCGCCAGCAGCTTGAGCAGCCAGGGGGAGACC. Translated, it gives CASSLSSQGET. The complete CDR3 protein is CASSLSSQGETQYF.